Following are 8 T cell receptor beta chains from one sample sequenced in a study of immune evolution from preneoplasia to lung adenocarcinoma. Sequencing was performed with immunoSEQ multiplex PCR; in TCRdb, only in-frame clones are kept and a portion is missing. The sample lists about 40,000 clones, roughly four fifths occurring once. The sample was FFPE invasive lung adenocarcinoma tissue. These receptor sequences come from a person aged 55 to 70 with lung adenocarcinoma.

By its share, this clone is medium-sized. The chain is built from TRBV11-3 and TRBJ2-7, with D perhaps matching TRBD1 (5 bases). V lost 5 bases, J lost 6 bases, and 14 bases lay in between. CDR1 is SGHNT, CDR2 YENEEA, per germline. The CDR3 consists of 13 residues. CDR3 loop: CASSENPGPEQYF. CDR3 nucleotide sequence: TGTGCCAGCAGCGAAAACCCAGGGCCCGAGCAGTACTTC.

The chain links TRBV29-1 to TRBJ2-1; 11 nucleotides match TRBD2. V shed 1 base, J shed 7 bases, and the junction held 12 bases outside the gene matches. The CDR3 is made up of 17 amino acids. Germline V lookup: CDR1 SQVTM, CDR2 ANQGSEA. The CDR3 DNA reads TGCAGCGTTGAAGGTAGGGACGAGGGACTAGCGGAAAATGAGCAGTTCTTC. This codes for CSVEGRDEGLAENEQFF.

The chain uses TRBV4-2 and TRBJ2-5, with TRBD2 matching 9 bases. The germline V gene encodes CDR1 LGHNA and CDR2 YNFKEQ. CDR3 length equals 17 residues. Losses at the gene ends were 1 base for V and 7 bases for J; bases not matched to a gene: 13. The CDR3 loop reads CASSQGSLAGEFVTQYF. As DNA, the CDR3 is TGTGCCAGCAGCCAAGGTAGTTTAGCGGGAGAATTCGTGACCCAGTACTTC.

This sequence joins TRBV9 and TRBJ1-2; 9 bases map to TRBD1. V shed 2 bases and J 7 bases; nucleotides not matched to a gene: 9. The germline V gene has CDR1 SGDLS and CDR2 YYNGEE. The CDR3 runs to 15 residues. CDR3 bases: TGTGCCAGCAGCGTCTCACGGACAGGGGCAATTGGCTACACCTTC. It is translated as CASSVSRTGAIGYTF.

This clone was seen a handful of times. The chain joins TRBV18 to TRBJ1-1; maybe TRBD1 (6 bases). Per the germline V gene, CDR1 is KGHSH and CDR2 is LQKENI. Trimming left V 1 base short and J 1 base short, with 10 bases between. This CDR3 region has 15 residues. The CDR3 DNA reads as TGTGCCAGCTCACCACTGGACAGAAAGAACACTGAAGCTTTCTTT. Protein sequence: CASSPLDRKNTEAFF.

This chain connects TRBV11-2 to TRBJ2-7; perhaps TRBD1 as D (6 bases). The CDR3 runs 15 residues. Trimming pared 2 bases from V and 2 bases from J, leaving 13 bases between. Germline CDR1 reads SGHAT; CDR2 reads FQNNGV. CDR3 protein: CASSLLPGEPYEQYF. DNA of the CDR3: TGTGCCAGCAGCTTACTTCCAGGGGAACCCTACGAGCAGTACTTC.

The DNA for the CDR3 is TGTGCCAGTAGAGTTACCCGGACCCGGGAGCTGTTTTTT. It is translated as CASRVTRTRELFF. J is TRBJ2-2 and V is TRBV19, with D hard to call. V was trimmed by 6 bases and J by 9 bases, leaving 14 bases between them. The CDR3 runs 13 residues. Germline assignment: CDR1 LNHDA and CDR2 SQIVND (reference sequence).

The genes are TRBV11-2 and TRBJ2-2, with D possibly matching TRBD1 (6 bases). The germline CDR1 and CDR2 sequences are SGHAT and FQNNGV. V lost 1 base, J lost 4 bases, and 10 bases lay in between. The CDR3 contains 15 residues. CDR3 in amino acids: CASSLVQGPTGELFF. The CDR3 DNA sequence: TGTGCCAGCAGCTTAGTACAGGGACCCACCGGGGAGCTGTTTTTT. Drawing the rest from reference TRBV11-2 and TRBJ2-2, the complete variable domain is EAGVAQSPRYKIIEKRQSVAFWCNPISGHATLYWYQQILGQGPKLLIQFQNNGVVDDSQLPKDRFSAERLKGVDSTLKIQPAKLEDSAVYLCASSLVQGPTGELFFGEGSRLTVL.